The sequence of this T cell receptor (beta chain) was determined in a study of blood T cell repertoires in COVID-19. Study summary: Researchers got acute and convalescent COVID-19 samples from the United States, Italy and Spain. T cells, B-cell-depleted T cells, or PBMCs supplied cDNA or gDNA.

The CDR3 spans 16 residues. The V gene's germline CDR1 is SGHRS and CDR2 YFSETQ. With 0 bases removed from V and 3 bases from J, the gap between germline ends came to 14 bases. Per the original methods: Amplification from reference gene primers served as the basis for estimated nucleated cell counts. TCRdb's table, derived via immunoSEQ multiplex PCR, lists solely in-frame clones and lacks some. V and J calls and clone size are given by that table; D and trimming were obtained from the DNA. This sample carries 70,000 to 85,000 clones, around 93% of them seen once, and the ten largest clones take approximately 4.8%.

V is TRBV5-1 and J is TRBJ2-3; a weak D match, TRBD1 (7 bases). The receptor was isolated from a woman aged 60-70 years with active COVID-19. Sequences were obtained from peripheral blood. The CDR3 protein is CASSLDTRGATDTQYF. The CDR3 DNA reads TGCGCCAGCAGCTTGGACACCAGGGGGGCGACAGATACGCAGTATTTT.